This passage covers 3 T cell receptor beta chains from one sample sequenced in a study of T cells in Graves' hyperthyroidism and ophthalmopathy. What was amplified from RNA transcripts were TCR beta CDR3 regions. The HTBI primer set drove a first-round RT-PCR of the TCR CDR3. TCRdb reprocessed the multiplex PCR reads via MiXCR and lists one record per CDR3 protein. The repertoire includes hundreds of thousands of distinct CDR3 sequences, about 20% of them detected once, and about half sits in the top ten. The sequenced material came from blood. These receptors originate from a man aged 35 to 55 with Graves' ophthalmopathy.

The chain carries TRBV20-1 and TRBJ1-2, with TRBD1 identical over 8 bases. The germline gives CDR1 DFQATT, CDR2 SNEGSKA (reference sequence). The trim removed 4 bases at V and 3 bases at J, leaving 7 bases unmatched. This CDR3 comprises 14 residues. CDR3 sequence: CSANQGATDYGYTF. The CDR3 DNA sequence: TGCAGTGCTAACCAGGGGGCCACCGACTATGGCTACACCTTC.

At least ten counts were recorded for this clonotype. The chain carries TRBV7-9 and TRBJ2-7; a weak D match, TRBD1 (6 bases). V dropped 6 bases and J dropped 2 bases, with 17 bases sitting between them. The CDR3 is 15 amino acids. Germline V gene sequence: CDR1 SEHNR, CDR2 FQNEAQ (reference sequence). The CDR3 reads CASSHTGLSTYEQYF. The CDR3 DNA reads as TGTGCCAGCAGTCATACAGGGTTATCGACCTACGAGCAGTACTTC.

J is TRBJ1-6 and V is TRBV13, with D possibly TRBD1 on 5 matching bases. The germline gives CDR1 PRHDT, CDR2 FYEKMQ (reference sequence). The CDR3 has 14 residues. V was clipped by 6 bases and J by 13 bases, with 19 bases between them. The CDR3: CASSTGQAGGPLHF. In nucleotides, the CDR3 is TGTGCCAGCAGTACCGGGCAGGCCGGGGGGCCCCTCCACTTT. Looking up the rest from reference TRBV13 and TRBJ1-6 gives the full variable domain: AAGVIQSPRHLIKEKRETATLKCYPIPRHDTVYWYQQGPGQDPQFLISFYEKMQSDKGSIPDRFSAQQFSDYHSELNMSSLELGDSALYFCASSTGQAGGPLHFGNGTRLTVT.